The 26 T cell receptor beta chains listed next were all sequenced from one sample in a study of T cell repertoires in cytomegalovirus infection. No antigens are known for them. TCRdb re-derived calls from the reads in MiXCR, one entry per CDR3 protein. In the table there are around 34,000 distinct CDR3 sequences, about 52% of which are singletons. Here the sequenced sample was CD8+ T cells from cultured PBMCs, taken from culture after CMV antigen stimulation. Receptors were obtained from a human donor in good health (CMV status not recorded). Some clones in this sample may be carry-over from other donors' samples.

V and J are TRBV27 and TRBJ2-7; TRBD1 matches 10 bases. The trim removed 3 bases at V and 1 base at J, leaving 3 bases unmatched. This CDR3 comprises 15 residues. CDR1 and CDR2 (germline): MNHEY, SMNVEV (reference sequence). The CDR3: CASSFAGQGSYEQYF. DNA for the CDR3: TGTGCCAGCAGTTTCGCGGGACAGGGGTCCTACGAGCAGTACTTC.

The rearrangement uses TRBV7-6 and TRBJ1-3; the match to TRBD1 covers 7 bases. The CDR3 loop spans 15 amino acids. Losses at the gene ends were 7 bases for V and 6 bases for J; bases not matched to a gene: 12. The germline CDR1 and CDR2 sequences are SGHVS and FNYEAQ. CDR3 in DNA: TGTGCCAGCAACCTCGGGCAGGGGGAAGTAAACACCATATATTTT. Amino acids: CASNLGQGEVNTIYF.

This chain uses TRBV6-5 with TRBJ2-7; D is ambiguous. Trimming cost V 5 bases and J 0 bases, with 11 bases left between them. CDR1 MNHEY and CDR2 SVGAGI come from the germline V gene. The CDR3 has 14 amino acids. The CDR3 is CASSRHSSSYEQYF. Here the CDR3 DNA reads TGTGCCAGCAGTCGTCACAGCAGCTCCTACGAGCAGTACTTC.

The chain uses TRBV27 and TRBJ2-7; D is undetermined. The germline V gene encodes CDR1 MNHEY and CDR2 SMNVEV (reference sequence). The V and J ends lost 5 bases and 5 bases respectively, with 13 bases between them. CDR3 size: 13 residues. The CDR3 DNA sequence: TGTGCCAGCAGTCATACTATTGTGGACGAGCAGTACTTC. Amino acids: CASSHTIVDEQYF.

The CDR3 region is CASSQQGRSYEQYF. For the CDR3, the DNA is TGTGCCAGCAGCCAACAGGGGAGGTCCTACGAGCAGTACTTC. The J gene is TRBJ2-7, the V gene TRBV12-3 or TRBV12-4; TRBD1 might be the D (7 bases). This CDR3 has 14 residues. Trimming stripped 6 bases from V and 1 base from J, with 13 bases between.

The V and J genes are TRBV27 and TRBJ2-2; TRBD2 aligns across 7 bases. Germline assignment: CDR1 MNHEY and CDR2 SMNVEV (reference sequence). V was clipped by 3 bases and J by 6 bases; unmatched bases: 4. This CDR3 is built from 14 residues. This chain's CDR3 is CASSLGGRPGELFF. The CDR3 bases are TGTGCCAGCAGTTTGGGAGGGCGGCCCGGGGAGCTGTTTTTT.

The chain carries TRBV6-1 and TRBJ1-3, with D possibly TRBD1 on 5 matching bases. The CDR3 is 14 amino acids. Germline CDR1 and CDR2: MNHNS and SASEGT. The V end lost 0 bases, the J end lost 7 bases, and 10 bases lay between the germline ends. CDR3 nucleotide sequence: TGTGCCAGCAGTGAAGCCTGGGGACGCAACACCATATATTTT. It codes for CASSEAWGRNTIYF.

There are many counts of this clonotype. The chain is built from TRBV7-2 and TRBJ2-7; no definite D call. The CDR3 is made up of 14 amino acids. Per the germline V gene, CDR1 is SGHTA and CDR2 is FQGNSA. With 1 base removed from V and 3 bases from J, the gap between germline ends came to 10 bases. The CDR3 nucleotides are TGTGCCAGCAGCTTAGAAGGCACTTACTACGAGCAGTACTTC. As protein: CASSLEGTYYEQYF.

V gene TRBV6-8 combines with J gene TRBJ2-2; 7 bases match TRBD2. CDR1 and CDR2 from the germline V gene are MNHGY and SAAAGT. The CDR3 length is 18 residues. The ends lost 6 bases at V and 4 bases at J; junction bases unmatched: 17. CDR3 coding DNA: TGTGCCAGCAGACCCGCAGGAGGAGGGAGGGCCAGCACCGGGGAGCTGTTTTTT. It is translated as CASRPAGGGRASTGELFF.

This clonotype was recorded a few times. The gene calls are TRBV18 and TRBJ2-5, with 8 nucleotides matching TRBD2. The V gene end was trimmed by 3 bases and the J gene end by 4 bases; junction bases not matched to a gene: 7. This CDR3 spans 15 amino acids. Germline V gene sequence: CDR1 KGHSH, CDR2 LQKENI. CDR3 residues: CASSPPGRARETQYF. The CDR3 bases are TGTGCCAGCTCACCCCCCGGGAGGGCCCGAGAGACCCAGTACTTC.

The chain is built from TRBV10-3 and TRBJ2-2, with D hard to call. CDR1 and CDR2 from the germline V gene are ENHRY and SYGVKD. V gave up 2 bases and J gave up 5 bases, with 9 bases separating them. The CDR3 length is 14 residues. This CDR3 is CAISEGIATGELFF. CDR3 nucleotides: TGTGCCATCAGTGAGGGCATCGCAACCGGGGAGCTGTTTTTT.

The rearrangement uses TRBV7-9 and TRBJ2-7; the D gene is possibly TRBD1 (5 bases). Looked up from germline, CDR1 is SEHNR and CDR2 is FQNEAQ (reference sequence). Trimming took 3 bases from V and 2 from J, leaving 11 bases between them. The CDR3 length is 14 residues. The CDR3 nucleotides read TGTGCCAGCAGCTTCGGACATACTCCCTACGAGCAGTACTTC. As protein: CASSFGHTPYEQYF.

The rearrangement links TRBV6-6 to TRBJ2-3, with D hard to call. CDR3 size: 13 residues. Trimming cost V 2 bases and J 2 bases, with 5 bases left between them. Looked up from germline, CDR1 is MNHNY and CDR2 is SVGAGI (reference sequence). CDR3 in amino acids: CASSYPTTDTQYF. Written as DNA, the CDR3 is TGTGCCAGCAGTTACCCAACCACAGATACGCAGTATTTT.

The rearrangement joins TRBV4-2 to TRBJ2-2; D perhaps matches TRBD1 (6 bases). The CDR3 sequence is 18 residues long. With 1 base removed from V and 4 bases from J, the gap between germline ends came to 19 bases. The V gene's germline CDR1 is LGHNA and CDR2 YNFKEQ. CDR3 nucleotide sequence: TGTGCCAGCAGCCAAGGCCGGGACACCGGTTGGGGCACCGGGGAGCTGTTTTTT. It yields the protein CASSQGRDTGWGTGELFF.

This chain connects TRBV7-9 to TRBJ2-1; 8 nucleotides match TRBD2. V gave up 2 bases and J gave up 3 bases; unmatched junction bases: 15. CDR1 and CDR2 (germline): SEHNR, FQNEAQ (reference sequence). This CDR3 comprises 19 residues. The CDR3 is CASSLTAGAPSGLYNEQFF. In DNA form, the CDR3 reads TGTGCCAGCAGCTTAACAGCGGGGGCCCCCTCCGGGCTCTACAATGAGCAGTTCTTC.

The chain is built from TRBV7-8 and TRBJ1-2; 7 nucleotides match TRBD1. Germline-derived CDR1 and CDR2 are SGHVS and FQNEAQ. CDR3 length: 17 residues. Trimming cost V 1 base and J 0 bases; bases outside gene matches: 8. The CDR3 loop reads CASSLGPGGGANYGYTF. The DNA for the CDR3 is TGTGCCAGCAGCTTAGGCCCAGGGGGGGGCGCTAACTATGGCTACACCTTC. The whole variable domain, filled in from reference TRBV7-8 and TRBJ1-2, reads GAGVSQSPRYKVAKRGQDVALRCDPISGHVSLFWYQQALGQGPEFLTYFQNEAQLDKSGLPSDRFFAERPEGSVSTLKIQRTQQEDSAVYLCASSLGPGGGANYGYTFGSGTRLTVV.

This clonotype has just a few counts. The chain joins TRBV7-2 to TRBJ2-1, with 7 nucleotides matching TRBD1. CDR1 and CDR2 (germline): SGHTA, FQGNSA. V was clipped by 5 bases and J by 3 bases; unmatched bases: 4. The CDR3 extends over 14 amino acids. Here the CDR3 DNA reads TGTGCCAGCAGCCCCTGGGACAGCTACAATGAGCAGTTCTTC. It codes for CASSPWDSYNEQFF.

The gene calls are TRBV27 and TRBJ2-7; no clear D gene. This CDR3 is 13 amino acids long. Trimming stripped 0 bases from V and 6 bases from J, with 9 bases between. Germline CDR1 MNHEY, CDR2 SMNVEV (reference sequence). The CDR3 sequence: CASSLSRGSEQYF. Written as DNA, the CDR3 is TGTGCCAGCAGTTTATCGCGAGGTTCCGAGCAGTACTTC.

The rearrangement uses TRBV28 and TRBJ2-3; D is perhaps TRBD2 (6 bases). The V and J ends lost 5 bases and 3 bases respectively, with 15 bases between them. CDR3 length equals 15 residues. CDR1 MDHEN and CDR2 SYDVKM come from the germline V gene. CDR3 in DNA: TGTGCCAGCAGTCACGTGGAGGGTGGGACAGATACGCAGTATTTT. Translation: CASSHVEGGTDTQYF.

The V call is TRBV6-1, the J call TRBJ1-5, with D tentatively TRBD1 (5 bases). V dropped 10 bases and J dropped 5 bases, with 18 bases sitting between them. The germline gives CDR1 MNHNS, CDR2 SASEGT. The CDR3 consists of 14 residues. The CDR3 loop is CATSGRVGDQPQHF. Written as DNA, the CDR3 is TGTGCCACCTCAGGCAGGGTGGGAGATCAGCCCCAGCATTTT.

J is TRBJ2-1 and V is TRBV6-6, with a possible D match to TRBD2 (5 bases). This CDR3 comprises 15 residues. Trimming cost V 7 bases and J 4 bases, with 17 bases left between them. The germline V gene has CDR1 MNHNY and CDR2 SVGAGI (reference sequence). As DNA, the CDR3 is TGTGCCAGCACCGAACGGGGAATCCCTTACAATGAGCAGTTCTTC. It encodes CASTERGIPYNEQFF.

The rearrangement joins TRBV2 to TRBJ1-1; 7 nucleotides line up with TRBD1. Germline trimming cut 7 bases from V and 8 bases from J; bases unmatched to any gene: 7. Germline V gene lookup returns CDR1 SNHLY and CDR2 FYNNEI. This CDR3 is 12 amino acids long. CDR3 bases: TGTGCCAGCATCCTCCGGGACAGAGAAGCTTTCTTT. Translating it yields CASILRDREAFF.

This CDR3 is CASSKTSGETQYF. CDR3 nucleotide sequence: TGCGCCAGCAGCAAGACTAGCGGAGAGACCCAGTACTTC. This chain joins TRBV4-1 and TRBJ2-5; the match to TRBD2 covers 9 bases. V shed 5 bases and J 4 bases; nucleotides not matched to a gene: 2. The germline V gene encodes CDR1 MGHRA and CDR2 YSYEKL. The CDR3 spans 13 residues.

This clonotype was counted only a few times. J is TRBJ2-5 and V is TRBV7-9; tentatively, D is TRBD1 (5 bases). This CDR3 spans 14 amino acids. Germline V gene sequence: CDR1 SEHNR, CDR2 FQNEAQ (reference sequence). V was clipped by 7 bases and J by 9 bases, with 21 bases between them. The CDR3 loop reads CASTDSMGWMPQYF. In nucleotides, the CDR3 is TGTGCCAGCACCGACAGCATGGGGTGGATGCCCCAGTACTTC. Looking up the rest from reference TRBV7-9 and TRBJ2-5 gives the full variable domain: DTGVSQNPRHKITKRGQNVTFRCDPISEHNRLYWYRQTLGQGPEFLTYFQNEAQLEKSRLLSDRFSAERPKGSFSTLEIQRTEQGDSAMYLCASTDSMGWMPQYFGPGTRLLVL.

V is TRBV7-8 and J is TRBJ2-1; 7 bases are a match to TRBD2. Germline assignment: CDR1 SGHVS and CDR2 FQNEAQ. The CDR3 length is 18 residues. With 8 bases clipped from V and 0 bases from J, the junction kept 16 bases outside the gene matches. The CDR3, as DNA: TGTGCCAGCTACCTAGACACTAGCGCTCCTAGCTCCTACAATGAGCAGTTCTTC. As protein: CASYLDTSAPSSYNEQFF.

This clonotype was seen a handful of times. This CDR3 reads CASSSTGGFNTGELFF. The CDR3 DNA reads TGTGCCAGCAGCTCGACAGGGGGCTTCAACACCGGGGAGCTGTTTTTT. V usage is TRBV5-4 and J usage is TRBJ2-2, with TRBD1 matching 10 bases. The CDR3 runs to 16 residues. Per germline, CDR1 SGHNT and CDR2 YYREEE (reference sequence). V dropped 3 bases and J dropped 2; count of bases not matched to a gene: 4.